This TCR beta chain derives from a study of T cell repertoires in cytomegalovirus infection. Overall study: Public TCR beta signatures were indicative of both CMV infection and a matching HLA type.

General study findings and limits: Clonotype analysis showed dominance of the ex vivo response by HLA-C-restricted CMV-specific TCR beta clonotypes. Carriage of CMV together with the relevant HLA was identifiable through cumulative public TCR beta family frequency.

Using its own MiXCR run on the reads, TCRdb lists one record per CDR3 protein. The table includes a few hundred thousand distinct CDR3 sequences, less than 30% detected once. Remarks on this clonotype: Its cognate antigen is unknown.

V was cut by 10 bases and J by 8 bases, with 17 bases left in between. Germline V lookup: CDR1 KGHSH, CDR2 LQKENI. The CDR3 loop spans 13 amino acids. The source of this sequence is a human donor in good health (CMV status not recorded). Some clones in this sample may be carry-over from other donors' samples. This chain uses TRBV18 with TRBJ1-4, with D unresolved. The sample consisted of PBMCs. Here the CDR3 DNA reads TGTGCCACCTCGAGACAAGGCGTAGAAAAACTGTTTTTT. Amino acids: CATSRQGVEKLFF. The full variable domain, its missing parts supplied by reference TRBV18 and TRBJ1-4, is NAGVMQNPRHLVRRRGQEARLRCSPMKGHSHVYWYRQLPEEGLKFMVYLQKENIIDESGMPKERFSAEFPKEGPSILRIQQVVRGDSAAYFCATSRQGVEKLFFGSGTQLSVL.